Following are 10 T cell receptor beta chains from one sample sequenced in a study of T cell changes during pregnancy in multiple sclerosis. Profiling relied on immunoSEQ multiplex PCR, and the TCRdb table lists in-frame clones only, not all of them. The sample holds around 40,000 clones, roughly nine tenths seen once. The sample consisted of CD4+ T cells from peripheral blood mononuclear cells, taken in the first trimester of pregnancy. These receptors were collected from a female donor with multiple sclerosis, enrolled in a pregnancy study.

The rearrangement links TRBV11-3 to TRBJ1-1; D is perhaps TRBD1 (5 bases). The CDR3 sequence is 13 residues long. Germline CDR1 SGHNT, CDR2 YENEEA. V was shortened by 5 bases and J by 7 bases, with 14 bases between the two germline ends. The CDR3 coding sequence is TGTGCCAGCAGCATTACAGGAGTCAGTGAAGCTTTCTTT. Translated, it gives CASSITGVSEAFF.

The rearrangement links TRBV30 to TRBJ2-1; TRBD2 aligns across 11 bases. The CDR3 is 13 amino acids. The junction had 7 bases not matched to a gene; V was cut back by 5 bases and J by 10 bases. CDR1 is GTSNPN, CDR2 SVGIG, per germline (reference sequence). The CDR3 protein is CAWFLAGGREQFF. The CDR3 DNA reads as TGTGCCTGGTTCCTAGCGGGAGGCAGGGAGCAGTTCTTC. The entire variable domain, with the rest obtained from reference TRBV30 and TRBJ2-1, is as follows: SQTIHQWPATLVQPVGSPLSLECTVEGTSNPNLYWYRQAAGRGLQLLFYSVGIGQISSEVPQNLSASRPQDRQFILSSKKLLLSDSGFYLCAWFLAGGREQFFGPGTRLTVL.

This clone turned up a few times. The gene calls are TRBV25-1 and TRBJ2-3, with D possibly TRBD2 on 6 matching bases. CDR3 length: 11 residues. Per germline, CDR1 MGHDK and CDR2 SYGVNS. V lost 8 bases to trimming and J lost 8 bases, with 11 bases between them. The DNA of the CDR3 is TGTGCCAGCTCCGTGGGAGGTACGCAGTATTTT. Translation: CASSVGGTQYF. The full variable domain, in which reference TRBV25-1 and TRBJ2-3 provide the parts outside the CDR3, is EADIYQTPRYLVIGTGKKITLECSQTMGHDKMYWYQQDPGMELHLIHYSYGVNSTEKGDLSSESTVSRIRTEHFPLTLESARPSHTSQYLCASSVGGTQYFGPGTRLTVL.

This clone is termed medium-sized. The V call is TRBV4-2, the J call TRBJ2-1; D might be TRBD2 (6 bases). V was pared by 2 bases and J by 3 bases, with 14 bases between. CDR1 LGHNA and CDR2 YNFKEQ come from the germline V gene. This CDR3 region has 16 residues. The CDR3 bases are TGTGCCAGCAGCCAAATAACGGGAGCGAACTACAATGAGCAGTTCTTC. Its translation: CASSQITGANYNEQFF.

The rearrangement links TRBV7-9 to TRBJ2-7; the match to TRBD2 covers 11 bases. This CDR3 spans 17 amino acids. V was clipped by 1 base and J by 1 base; unmatched bases: 6. Germline V CDR1 and CDR2: SEHNR, FQNEAQ (reference sequence). This CDR3 is CASSLGLGLAASYEQYF. CDR3 sequence (DNA): TGTGCCAGCAGCTTAGGGTTGGGACTAGCGGCGTCCTACGAGCAGTACTTC.

This rearrangement joins TRBV28 to TRBJ1-2; 9 bases map to TRBD1. V lost 6 bases, J lost 5 bases, and 7 bases stayed unmatched. Germline CDR1 reads MDHEN; CDR2 reads SYDVKM. The CDR3 spans 14 residues. Written as DNA, the CDR3 is TGTGCCAGCAGGGGGGGGGACAGGGTGTATGGCTACACCTTC. Translating gives CASRGGDRVYGYTF.

CDR3 region: CASSVEGGPYEQYF. The CDR3 DNA reads as TGTGCCAGCAGCGTAGAAGGGGGCCCCTACGAGCAGTACTTC. This chain joins TRBV9 and TRBJ2-7, with 7 positions matching TRBD1. Germline CDR1 reads SGDLS; CDR2 reads YYNGEE. This CDR3 region has 14 residues. V gave up 0 bases and J gave up 2 bases; unmatched junction bases: 2. Variable domain in full (rest from reference TRBV9 and TRBJ2-7): DSGVTQTPKHLITATGQRVTLRCSPRSGDLSVYWYQQSLDQGLQFLIQYYNGEERAKGNILERFSAQQFPDLHSELNLSSLELGDSALYFCASSVEGGPYEQYFGPGTRLTVT.

The sample holds one count of this clone. The junction shows a germline mismatch at one end, possibly a read error. V usage is TRBV19 and J usage is TRBJ2-7, with 11 bases aligning to TRBD2. The germline gives CDR1 LNHDA, CDR2 SQIVND (reference sequence). There are 14 residues in the CDR3. CDR3 sequence reads: CASRIAGGPYEQYF. CDR3 in DNA: TGTGCCAGTCGTATAGCGGGAGGGCCTTACGAGCAGTACTTC.

This chain uses TRBV29-1 with TRBJ1-5, with 9 bases aligning to TRBD1. Germline CDR1 SQVTM, CDR2 ANQGSEA. V lost 4 bases and J lost 1; bases outside the gene matches: 8. The CDR3 contains 16 residues. DNA of the CDR3: TGCAGCGTTGCGGGACAGGGAATTAACAGCAATCAGCCCCAGCATTTT. This encodes CSVAGQGINSNQPQHF.

The chain combines TRBV7-9 with TRBJ2-2, with TRBD2 matching over 8 bases. Trimming removed 4 bases from V and 0 bases from J; junction bases left unmatched: 4. CDR1 is SEHNR and CDR2 is FQNEAQ in the germline V gene (reference sequence). The CDR3 has 16 residues. The chain's CDR3 is CASSSTSGPNTGELFF. CDR3 sequence (DNA): TGTGCCAGCAGCTCCACTAGCGGACCGAACACCGGGGAGCTGTTTTTT. The variable domain in full, with the rest retrieved from reference TRBV7-9 and TRBJ2-2, is DTGVSQNPRHKITKRGQNVTFRCDPISEHNRLYWYRQTLGQGPEFLTYFQNEAQLEKSRLLSDRFSAERPKGSFSTLEIQRTEQGDSAMYLCASSSTSGPNTGELFFGEGSRLTVL.